This T cell receptor beta chain was identified in a study of somatic mutations in cytotoxic T cells in rheumatoid arthritis. Per the original data handling: Matching published virus-specific TCRB sequences was rare for patient CD8+ clones that were larger than 1%. TCRdb's table, derived via immunoSEQ multiplex PCR, lists solely in-frame clones and lacks some. V and J calls and clone size follow that table, whereas D and trimming were derived from the DNA. Of about 2,800 clones listed, over 50% were seen once; the top ten hold around 13%. The CDR3 is 14 amino acids. From germline, CDR1 is SGHTA and CDR2 FQGNSA. V lost 6 bases and J lost 2, with 10 bases in between.

The specimen was CD8+ T cells sorted from synovial fluid. This receptor was identified in a woman younger than 35 with rheumatoid arthritis. The chain combines TRBV7-2 with TRBJ2-2; D unclear. CDR3 nucleotide sequence: TGTGCCAGCAGAGAAAGACTCAACACCGGGGAGCTGTTTTTT. This gives the protein CASRERLNTGELFF.